The 5 T cell receptor beta chains given below trace back to one sample, sequenced in a study of blood T cell repertoires in COVID-19. The table came from immunoSEQ multiplex PCR; TCRdb's copy has only in-frame clones and leaves some out. The data hold some 240,000 clones, with 80% to 95% observed a single time. Sequencing was done on a sample of peripheral blood. Source of these receptors: a man aged 55 to 69 with COVID-19, enrolled during active disease.

The chain links TRBV4-2 to TRBJ2-5; 11 bases match TRBD2. Trimming cost V 0 bases and J 1 base; bases outside gene matches: 4. CDR1 LGHNA and CDR2 YNFKEQ come from the germline V gene. This CDR3 is built from 17 residues. CDR3 DNA: TGTGCCAGCAGCCAAGATTCGGGACTAGCGGTCCAAGAGACCCAGTACTTC. Translating gives CASSQDSGLAVQETQYF.

In DNA, the CDR3 is TGCAGCGTTGAGACCCGGGACAGCTATGGCTACACCTTC. It is translated as CSVETRDSYGYTF. The rearrangement uses TRBV29-1 and TRBJ1-2; 7 positions agree with TRBD1. Germline assignment: CDR1 SQVTM and CDR2 ANQGSEA. The V segment lost 3 bases and the J segment 4 bases; nucleotides outside the gene matches: 5. This CDR3 is built from 13 residues.

CDR3 sequence: CASSNWASGRRSYNEQFF. Written as DNA, the CDR3 is TGTGCCAGCAGCAATTGGGCTAGCGGGAGGCGGTCCTACAATGAGCAGTTCTTC. The chain uses TRBV21-1 and TRBJ2-1; the table's D gene call, TRBD2, was not cross checked with the DNA. TRBV21-1 is flagged as a pseudogene. The CDR3 is made up of 18 amino acids.

V is TRBV28 and J is TRBJ2-5; D is unresolved. CDR1 is MDHEN and CDR2 is SYDVKM in the germline V gene. V lost 5 bases and J lost 5, with 12 bases in between. The CDR3 loop spans 13 amino acids. CDR3 nucleotide sequence: TGTGCCAGCAGTACTGACCCGGAGGAGACCCAGTACTTC. This encodes CASSTDPEETQYF.

The chain is built from TRBV4-2 and TRBJ1-1; D is unresolved. Trimming took 1 base from V and 1 from J, leaving 4 bases between them. The CDR3 runs to 13 residues. Looked up from germline, CDR1 is LGHNA and CDR2 is YNFKEQ. CDR3 loop: CASSQVGNTEAFF. In DNA form, the CDR3 reads TGTGCCAGCAGCCAAGTCGGGAACACTGAAGCTTTCTTT.